This T cell receptor beta chain was recovered during a study of radiation and T cells in renal cell carcinoma. In the study overall: Nephrectomy followed 15 Gy stereotactic body radiation by 4 weeks. Overall study results and limits: Pretreatment tumor biopsies were lacking, so baseline clonotypes are unknown.

As for this clone: Antigen unknown.

Sequencing was performed with immunoSEQ multiplex PCR; in TCRdb, only in-frame clones are kept and a portion is missing. The table includes tens of thousands of clones, about 80% detected once. Germline V gene lookup returns CDR1 MNHEY and CDR2 SMNVEV (reference sequence). Trimming pared 1 base from V and 0 bases from J, leaving 12 bases between. The CDR3 runs to 17 residues. Time point here: baseline pretreatment blood. As to treatment: 15 Gy SBRT to primary tumor, nephrectomy 4 weeks later. The tumor was a clear cell renal cell carcinoma. This TCR was recovered from a man between 60 and 75 years old with renal cell carcinoma. The sample was blood, taken from a patient whose treatment included radiotherapy and nephrectomy. The V gene is TRBV27, the J gene TRBJ2-2; D is undetermined. Here the CDR3 reads CASSLLPGGTNTGELFF. In DNA form, the CDR3 reads TGTGCCAGCAGTTTATTGCCAGGTGGGACGAACACCGGGGAGCTGTTTTTT.